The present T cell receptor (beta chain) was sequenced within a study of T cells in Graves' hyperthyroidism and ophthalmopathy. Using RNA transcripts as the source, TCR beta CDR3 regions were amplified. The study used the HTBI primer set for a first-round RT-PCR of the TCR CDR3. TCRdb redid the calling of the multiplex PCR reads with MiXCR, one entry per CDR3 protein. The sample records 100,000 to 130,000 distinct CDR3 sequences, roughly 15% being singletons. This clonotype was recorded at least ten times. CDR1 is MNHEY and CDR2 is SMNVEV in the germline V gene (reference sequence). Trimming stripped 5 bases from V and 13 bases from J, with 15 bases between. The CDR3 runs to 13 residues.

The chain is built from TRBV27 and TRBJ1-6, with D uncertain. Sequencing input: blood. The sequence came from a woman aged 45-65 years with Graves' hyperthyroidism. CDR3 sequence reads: CASSPLSGVPLHF. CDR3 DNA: TGTGCCAGCAGTCCCCTCAGCGGGGTCCCCCTCCACTTT.